A single sample is the source of the 9 T cell receptor beta chains below, sequenced in a study of T cell changes during pregnancy in multiple sclerosis (dated by TCRdb to the late 2010s). Library preparation used the immunoSEQ multiplex PCR assay. Entries here come from immuneACCESS through TCRdb and include only in-frame sequences with V and J called. Some clones fail to appear in such tables; in the studies checked, an unresolved V gene covers under half of the shortfall, and the cause of the remainder is unknown. The sample table contains roughly 42,000 clones; only one count was recorded for about 91% of them. The ten largest make up just under 0.5% of the sample. Here the sequenced sample was CD4+ T cells from peripheral blood mononuclear cells, taken in the second trimester of pregnancy. Receptors originate from a female donor in good health, enrolled as a control in a pregnancy study.

The DNA of the CDR3 is TGCGCCAGCAGCCGCCTACTAGCGACCTACAATGAGCAGTTCTTC. Translation: CASSRLLATYNEQFF. This sequence joins TRBV5-1 and TRBJ2-1; 7 bases align to TRBD2. The length of the CDR3 is 15 residues. The trim removed 4 bases at V and 2 bases at J, leaving 6 bases unmatched. Germline values: CDR1 SGHRS, CDR2 YFSETQ.

V is TRBV7-2 and J is TRBJ2-3, with a weak D call TRBD2 (6 bases). This CDR3 contains 13 residues. Germline loops: CDR1 SGHTA, CDR2 FQGNSA. V was shortened by 5 bases and J by 7 bases, with 13 bases between the two germline ends. CDR3 in amino acids: CASSAPGENTQYF. The DNA of the CDR3 is TGTGCCAGCAGCGCCCCGGGGGAAAATACGCAGTATTTT.

This sequence joins TRBV29-1 and TRBJ2-1, with 12 bases matching TRBD2. CDR3 length: 20 amino acids. Germline assignment: CDR1 SQVTM and CDR2 ANQGSEA. V lost 1 base to trimming and J lost 0 bases; unmatched junction nucleotides: 13. The CDR3 sequence is CSVEAEGTSGFPSSYNEQFF. CDR3 DNA: TGCAGCGTTGAAGCCGAGGGGACTAGCGGGTTTCCCAGCTCCTACAATGAGCAGTTCTTC.

This sequence joins TRBV2 and TRBJ1-1, with D perhaps TRBD1 (5 bases). This CDR3 comprises 13 residues. The V end lost 6 bases, the J end lost 3 bases, and 11 bases lay between the germline ends. Germline CDR1 is SNHLY and CDR2 is FYNNEI. The CDR3 bases are TGTGCCAGCAGACGACAGACGGACACTGAAGCTTTCTTT. Translation gives CASRRQTDTEAFF. Variable domain in full (rest from reference TRBV2 and TRBJ1-1): EPEVTQTPSHQVTQMGQEVILRCVPISNHLYFYWYRQILGQKVEFLVSFYNNEISEKSEIFDDQFSVERPDGSNFTLKIRSTKLEDSAMYFCASRRQTDTEAFFGQGTRLTVV.

The chain joins TRBV9 to TRBJ1-1; 9 nucleotides line up with TRBD1. V lost 4 bases, J lost 6 bases, and 10 bases stayed unmatched. The germline gives CDR1 SGDLS, CDR2 YYNGEE. The CDR3 sequence is 15 residues long. The CDR3 nucleotides read TGTGCCAGCAGCCCCCTAGTGCGGGACAGGGCTGAAGCTTTCTTT. Translation: CASSPLVRDRAEAFF.

The chain links TRBV28 to TRBJ1-1, with D maybe TRBD1 (5 bases). Germline CDR1 MDHEN, CDR2 SYDVKM. This CDR3 contains 16 residues. Trimming took 5 bases from V and 0 from J, leaving 16 bases between them. The CDR3 here is CASSPTRGTMNTEAFF. The CDR3, as DNA: TGTGCCAGCAGTCCCACTCGGGGGACTATGAACACTGAAGCTTTCTTT.

The V gene is TRBV10-3, the J gene TRBJ2-7, with a weak D call TRBD2 (5 bases). With 9 bases removed from V and 6 bases from J, the gap between germline ends came to 18 bases. Germline V gene lookup returns CDR1 ENHRY and CDR2 SYGVKD. The CDR3 contains 13 residues. CDR3 nucleotides: TGTGCCATTTCTCGGGAAGGACGGGGCGAGCAGTACTTC. This encodes CAISREGRGEQYF.

V gene TRBV9 combines with J gene TRBJ1-3; 7 nucleotides match TRBD1. Per germline, CDR1 SGDLS and CDR2 YYNGEE. The CDR3 spans 15 residues. The J segment lost 2 bases and the V segment lost 2 bases, leaving 4 bases of the junction unmatched. CDR3 bases: TGTGCCAGCAGCGTTCAGGGGGTGACTGGAAACACCATATATTTT. Translation: CASSVQGVTGNTIYF. Drawing the rest from reference TRBV9 and TRBJ1-3, the complete variable domain is DSGVTQTPKHLITATGQRVTLRCSPRSGDLSVYWYQQSLDQGLQFLIQYYNGEERAKGNILERFSAQQFPDLHSELNLSSLELGDSALYFCASSVQGVTGNTIYFGEGSWLTVV.

This clone was observed a single time. The rearrangement uses TRBV28 and TRBJ2-7, with 7 bases identical to TRBD2. This CDR3 comprises 15 residues. J was trimmed by 7 bases and V by 7 bases; bases with no gene match: 16. Germline loops: CDR1 MDHEN, CDR2 SYDVKM. This CDR3 reads CASTQAGFLVGEQYF. The CDR3, as DNA: TGTGCCAGCACCCAAGCGGGATTTCTTGTTGGAGAGCAGTACTTC.